What follows are 15 T cell receptor beta chains derived from one specimen sequenced in a study of cytomegalovirus exposure and HLA in healthy donors. The primer mix had 60 Vbeta and 13 Jbeta primers. Clones were sequenced by immunoSEQ multiplex PCR, and TCRdb holds only the in-frame ones, with some missing. The top ten clones hold approximately 15% of a sample with 80,000 to 100,000 clones, approximately 71% of them seen once. Sequencing was performed on PBMCs. These receptors all come from a woman aged 18-35 years in good health and CMV-seropositive.

J is TRBJ1-3 and V is TRBV28, with D possibly TRBD1 on 5 matching bases. V was pared by 3 bases and J by 2 bases, with 14 bases between. CDR3 length equals 16 residues. Germline V CDR1 and CDR2: MDHEN, SYDVKM. Here the CDR3 reads CASSLGGRLTGNTIYF. The CDR3 DNA sequence: TGTGCCAGCAGTTTGGGGGGGAGGTTAACTGGAAACACCATATATTTT.

The gene calls are TRBV19 and TRBJ2-7, with D possibly being TRBD2 (5 bases). CDR3 length: 15 residues. Germline-derived CDR1 and CDR2 are LNHDA and SQIVND (reference sequence). V lost 0 bases and J lost 7, with 16 bases in between. CDR3 DNA sequence: TGTGCCAGTAGTATAGACCTAGGCCTCCCGGGGGAGCAGTACTTC. This sequence encodes CASSIDLGLPGEQYF. Variable domain in full (rest from reference TRBV19 and TRBJ2-7): DGGITQSPKYLFRKEGQNVTLSCEQNLNHDAMYWYRQDPGQGLRLIYYSQIVNDFQKGDIAEGYSVSREKKESFPLTVTSAQKNPTAFYLCASSIDLGLPGEQYFGPGTRLTVT.

The rearrangement uses TRBV7-2 and TRBJ1-1; D call uncertain. V lost 1 base to trimming and J lost 5 bases, with 14 bases between them. This CDR3 is built from 15 residues. CDR1 and CDR2 from the germline V gene are SGHTA and FQGNSA. CDR3 sequence reads: CASSLDRAPGTEAFF. CDR3 sequence (DNA): TGTGCCAGCAGCTTAGACCGGGCCCCGGGGACTGAAGCTTTCTTT.

The genes are TRBV27 and TRBJ2-1, with 9 bases matching TRBD2. CDR1 is MNHEY and CDR2 is SMNVEV in the germline V gene (reference sequence). The V segment lost 5 bases and the J segment 6 bases; nucleotides outside the gene matches: 8. The length of the CDR3 is 15 residues. The CDR3: CASSQTGLAFNEQFF. The DNA of the CDR3 is TGTGCCAGCAGTCAGACGGGACTAGCTTTCAATGAGCAGTTCTTC.

The genes are TRBV28 and TRBJ2-3; D unresolved. V was trimmed by 5 bases and J by 8 bases, leaving 17 bases between them. The CDR3 runs 14 residues. Germline V gives CDR1 MDHEN, CDR2 SYDVKM. CDR3 nucleotide sequence: TGTGCCAGCAGTCAGCCGACGGCCCCGGGTACGCAGTATTTT. Translation: CASSQPTAPGTQYF.

The chain carries TRBV19 and TRBJ2-7, with D possibly matching TRBD1 (6 bases). The V gene's germline CDR1 is LNHDA and CDR2 SQIVND (reference sequence). V was pared by 1 base and J by 3 bases, with 13 bases between. CDR3 length: 15 residues. The CDR3 sequence is CASSIAWGQSYEQYF. CDR3 DNA sequence: TGTGCCAGTAGTATAGCTTGGGGACAAAGCTACGAGCAGTACTTC.

This chain's CDR3 is CASSQRQAEDTEAFF. For the CDR3, the DNA is TGTGCCAGCTCACAAAGACAGGCAGAGGACACTGAAGCTTTCTTT. The rearrangement joins TRBV18 to TRBJ1-1; maybe TRBD1 (6 bases). Per the germline V gene, CDR1 is KGHSH and CDR2 is LQKENI. V gave up 4 bases and J gave up 3 bases, with 15 bases separating them. The CDR3 loop spans 15 amino acids.

CDR3 nucleotides: TGCGCCAGCAGCTTGGCCGGGACAGGGGATGGCTCACCCCTCCACTTT. Its translation: CASSLAGTGDGSPLHF. V gene TRBV5-1 combines with J gene TRBJ1-6; 10 bases line up with TRBD1. J lost 10 bases, V lost 0 bases, and 7 bases had no gene match. The germline V gene encodes CDR1 SGHRS and CDR2 YFSETQ. The CDR3 contains 16 residues.

The chain uses TRBV2 and TRBJ1-1; D unresolved. V gave up 6 bases and J gave up 5 bases, with 13 bases separating them. The V gene's germline CDR1 is SNHLY and CDR2 FYNNEI. There are 13 residues in the CDR3. The CDR3 reads CASSTDSGTEAFF. CDR3 DNA sequence: TGTGCCAGCAGCACGGATTCGGGTACTGAAGCTTTCTTT.

In its sample, this clone was seen once. The chain employs TRBV7-3 and TRBJ2-1; D remains ambiguous. The CDR3 is 13 amino acids. V was cut by 4 bases and J by 6 bases, with 10 bases left in between. CDR1 and CDR2 (germline): SGHTA, FQGTGA. CDR3 region: CASSSYSSNEQFF. The CDR3 region has the DNA TGTGCCAGCAGCTCGTATAGTAGCAATGAGCAGTTCTTC.

This chain connects TRBV4-1 to TRBJ2-5; 11 bases match TRBD2. J lost 0 bases, V lost 1 base, and 4 bases had no gene match. Germline CDR1 and CDR2: MGHRA and YSYEKL. The CDR3 is 17 amino acids. Written as DNA, the CDR3 is TGCGCCAGCAGCCAAGGGGCTAGCGGGGGGTACCAAGAGACCCAGTACTTC. As protein: CASSQGASGGYQETQYF.

This CDR3 is CSAGNTEAFF. Written as DNA, the CDR3 is TGCAGCGCCGGGAACACTGAAGCTTTCTTT. The chain combines TRBV29-1 with TRBJ1-1; D remains ambiguous. The germline gives CDR1 SQVTM, CDR2 ANQGSEA. The CDR3 length is 10 residues. The V end was cut by 7 bases, the J end by 1 base, with 4 bases between.

This clone was recorded a few times. The rearrangement joins TRBV9 to TRBJ2-1; 10 bases match TRBD2. The trim removed 10 bases at V and 1 base at J, leaving 5 bases unmatched. The CDR3 has 14 amino acids. The germline gives CDR1 SGDLS, CDR2 YYNGEE. CDR3 nucleotide sequence: TGTGCCGAGAGCGGGGGGGCTTCCTACAATGAGCAGTTCTTC. Translating gives CAESGGASYNEQFF.

The chain employs TRBV5-4 and TRBJ1-2; 9 positions match TRBD1. Trimming cost V 2 bases and J 8 bases; bases outside gene matches: 7. This CDR3 has 14 residues. Germline loops: CDR1 SGHNT, CDR2 YYREEE (reference sequence). The CDR3 nucleotides are TGTGCCAGCAGCTTCCTAGGACAGGGGCCGGGCTACACCTTC. Residues: CASSFLGQGPGYTF.

The chain carries TRBV10-3 and TRBJ2-2, with 7 bases lining up with TRBD1. The CDR3 sequence is 18 residues long. The germline CDR1 and CDR2 sequences are ENHRY and SYGVKD. V lost 3 bases and J lost 0; bases outside the gene matches: 10. The chain's CDR3 is CAISDRSQGSPNTGELFF. As DNA, the CDR3 is TGTGCCATCAGTGATCGTTCACAGGGGTCCCCGAACACCGGGGAGCTGTTTTTT.